The following is a T cell receptor (beta chain) sequence with its context. This clonotype was seen at least ten times. The target of this receptor is not known. Because the CDR3's place on the DNA is in doubt, the DNA is left out and the CDR3 is given as listed by TCRdb. The CDR3 runs 15 residues from the cysteine to the phenylalanine. Preparation of the library involved RT-PCR. Sequencer: NextSeq 550. TCRdb applied fastp at Q25 and MiXCR to the public reads, then kept only in-frame beta chains. Rows merge per CDR3 protein into single entries with the most common DNA and genes. This sample comprises roughly 880,000 distinct CDR3 sequences, more than 15% of them detected only once. Roughly 6% of the sample goes to the ten largest clones. These data are taken from a study of patients and donors after allogeneic stem cell transplantation (dated by TCRdb to about 2020).

The clonotype comes from a human donor who was either an allogeneic HSCT recipient or a stem cell or donor lymphocyte infusion donor (not recorded which). It is not recorded whose cells these are; they may come from a transplant donor. The sample taken for sequencing was blood, either unsorted or a sorted T cell fraction (not recorded which). The chain is encoded by TRBV12-3 or TRBV12-4 joined to TRBJ2-1; TRBD1, the table's D call, was not compared with the DNA. CDR3 loop: CASTSGRAAYNEQFF.